These T cell receptor beta chains were read from a single sample in a study of spatial heterogeneity in lung cancer. TCRdb itself ran the 5' RACE reads through MiXCR, one entry per CDR3 protein. The table has around 48,000 distinct CDR3 sequences, approximately 5% seen once. The sample was PBMCs, taken at surgery. These receptors all stem from a male donor with early-stage non-small cell lung cancer. The CDR3 runs from the conserved cysteine through the conserved F or W. D genes are given only for firm matches. Rows give clone size only sometimes, using once, few, many, or a class for an expanded clone.

D	size	J	V	DNA	CDR3
.	many	TRBJ1-4	TRBV5-1	TGCGCCAGCACCCCCGGAGGGGCCGGAAAACTGTTTTTT	CASTPGGAGKLFF
.	many	TRBJ2-7	TRBV4-1	TGCGCCAGCAGCCAAGATTCCCTGACCTACGAGCAGTACTTC	CASSQDSLTYEQYF
TRBD1	many	TRBJ1-1	TRBV4-1	TGCGCCAGCAGCCCCCGGGACAGGGCCGTTTATGAAGCTTTCTTT	CASSPRDRAVYEAFF
TRBD2	.	TRBJ2-3	TRBV5-1	TGCGCCAGCAGCTTGGATGCGGGAGGCACAGATACGCAGTATTTT	CASSLDAGGTDTQYF
TRBD2	few	TRBJ2-1	TRBV7-9	TGTGCCAGTAAACCGGGACTAGCGGACAATGAGCAGTTCTTC	CASKPGLADNEQFF
.	medium-sized	TRBJ2-5	TRBV28	TGTGCCAGCAGTGAGCAACTAGCTGGGGAGACCCAGTACTTC	CASSEQLAGETQYF
.	many	TRBJ2-1	TRBV12-3/TRBV12-4	TGTGCCAGCAGTTTTTTCGTGGGTGAGCAGTTCTTC	CASSFFVGEQFF
.	many	TRBJ1-4	TRBV4-1	TGCGCCAGCAGCCAAAGGGGAGAAGTTAATGAAAAACTGTTTTTT	CASSQRGEVNEKLFF
.	many	TRBJ2-1	TRBV24-1	TGTGCCACCAGTGACGGGGAGATGCACAATGAGCAGTTCTTC	CATSDGEMHNEQFF
TRBD1	few	TRBJ1-5	TRBV20-1	TGCAGTGCTAGAGACCGGACAGGGGGCCGGCAGCCCCAGCATTTT	CSARDRTGGRQPQHF
TRBD1	many	TRBJ1-1	TRBV7-9	TGTGCCAGCAGACAACACGACAGGGGGCAAAGAACTGAAGCTTTCTTT	CASRQHDRGQRTEAFF
TRBD2	many	TRBJ2-2	TRBV3-1	TGTGCCAGCAGCCAAGCCAGCGGGAGTTACCCCGGGGAGCTGTTTTTT	CASSQASGSYPGELFF
TRBD2	many	TRBJ2-7	TRBV27	TGTGCCAGCAGAGAGAGACTAGCGGGAGTCGTGTACGAGCAGTACTTC	CASRERLAGVVYEQYF
.	many	TRBJ1-5	TRBV6-1	TGTGCCAGCAGTGGGACGGTAGACCAGCCCCAGCATTTT	CASSGTVDQPQHF
.	.	TRBJ2-5	TRBV29-1	TGCAGCGTTGAAGGGCTGGGGAACCTCCAAGAGACCCAGTACTTC	CSVEGLGNLQETQYF
TRBD2	many	TRBJ2-1	TRBV2	TGTGCCAGCAGTGACGAGCGGGGGGCTGAGCAGTTCTTC	CASSDERGAEQFF
.	many	TRBJ1-2	TRBV6-5	TGTGCCAGCAGTTCCGTTTCTTCCGGGGATTCTAACTATGGCTACACCTTC	CASSSVSSGDSNYGYTF
TRBD1	many	TRBJ1-5	TRBV27	TGTGCCAGCAGTGAGACAGGGGGCGTTCAGCCCCAGCATTTT	CASSETGGVQPQHF
TRBD2	many	TRBJ2-7	TRBV20-1	TGCAGTGCTAGAGACCTATCGGGGGGAAAGGAGGAGCAGTACTTC	CSARDLSGGKEEQYF
TRBD2	many	TRBJ2-7	TRBV19	TGTGCCAGTAGTCGGGCGGGAGGGCCTTACGAGCAGTACTTC	CASSRAGGPYEQYF
.	medium-sized	TRBJ2-3	TRBV16	TGTGCCAGCAGCCGCAGGGGTTCCACAGATACGCAGTATTTT	CASSRRGSTDTQYF
TRBD1	many	TRBJ1-5	TRBV20-1	TGCAGTGCCCGGGACAGGGGAAGCAATCAGCCCCAGCATTTT	CSARDRGSNQPQHF
.	many	TRBJ2-7	TRBV6-2/TRBV6-3	TGTGCCAGACCCACAGGGAGCTACGAGCAGTACTTC	CARPTGSYEQYF
TRBD1	many	TRBJ2-6	TRBV15	TGTGCCACCAGCAGATTCCAGGGGGCGCTTGGGGCCAACGTCCTGACTTTC	CATSRFQGALGANVLTF
.	many	TRBJ1-4	TRBV20-1	TGCAGTGCCCTCGCAGGGGATTTTGGTGAAAAACTGTTTTTT	CSALAGDFGEKLFF
.	many	TRBJ2-1	TRBV7-6	TGTGCCAGCAGCTTAGTAGCGGAGGGCCAAAGCAATGAGCAGTTCTTC	CASSLVAEGQSNEQFF
TRBD1	many	TRBJ2-7	TRBV29-1	TGCAGCGTTGGAGCCGGGACAGGGAATTACGAGCAGTACTTC	CSVGAGTGNYEQYF
.	many	TRBJ1-1	TRBV5-6	TGTGCCAGCAGCTTGCCTGGACAGACGAACACTGAAGCTTTCTTT	CASSLPGQTNTEAFF
TRBD1	.	TRBJ2-1	TRBV4-1	TGCGCCAGCAGCCAAGGGGGGACAGACAATGAGCAGTTCTTC	CASSQGGTDNEQFF
TRBD2	many	TRBJ2-3	TRBV20-1	TGCAGTGCTAGAGTTAGCGGGAGTGGGGCAGATACGCAGTATTTT	CSARVSGSGADTQYF
.	few	TRBJ1-1	TRBV20-1	TGCAGGGCGGTTTCCTTGAACACTGAAGCTTTCTTT	CRAVSLNTEAFF
.	many	TRBJ2-5	TRBV18	TGTGCCAGCTCACCTAACTCCGCCGAGACCCAGTACTTC	CASSPNSAETQYF
.	.	TRBJ1-6	TRBV13	TGTGCCAGCAGCTTCCGGGGGGTAGCCAATTCACCCCTCCACTTT	CASSFRGVANSPLHF
TRBD1	many	TRBJ1-2	TRBV7-8	TGTGCCAGCAGCCACCGTAGGGGGACAGTTTATGGCTACACCTTC	CASSHRRGTVYGYTF
TRBD2	many	TRBJ2-5	TRBV20-1	TGCAGTGCTCAGATTCTGGCGGGAGGCCTCCAAGAGACCCAGTACTTC	CSAQILAGGLQETQYF
TRBD1	many	TRBJ1-5	TRBV15	TGTGCCACCAGTGGTCTGGAACAGGGGAATCAGCCCCAGCATTTT	CATSGLEQGNQPQHF
TRBD2	many	TRBJ2-3	TRBV25-1	TGTGCCAGCGCCCCGGGGGAGGGCGGCACAGATACGCAGTATTTT	CASAPGEGGTDTQYF
.	many	TRBJ1-1	TRBV4-2	TGTGCCAGCAGCCAAGCTAGGCAGAATGAAGCTTTCTTT	CASSQARQNEAFF
TRBD1	many	TRBJ2-3	TRBV5-1	TGCGCCAGCAGCTTGGAAGGTATGGGGACAGGAGGCACAGATACGCAGTATTTT	CASSLEGMGTGGTDTQYF
TRBD2	many	TRBJ2-2	TRBV4-1	TGCGCCAGCAGCCAAGAGGGACTAGCGGGACGGAGCGGGGAGCTGTTTTTT	CASSQEGLAGRSGELFF
.	many	TRBJ2-6	TRBV7-2	TGTGCCAGCAGCTTATTTGGGGGCTCTGGGGCCAACGTCCTGACTTTC	CASSLFGGSGANVLTF
TRBD2	many	TRBJ2-2	TRBV9	TGTGCCAGCAGCCGCCATACCACTAGCGGGGGTACGAAAACCGGGGAGCTGTTTTTT	CASSRHTTSGGTKTGELFF
.	many	TRBJ2-7	TRBV9	TGTGCCAGCAGCGTAGGACAGATCCACTACGAGCAGTACTTC	CASSVGQIHYEQYF
.	many	TRBJ2-5	TRBV10-3	TGTGCCATCAGTGAAGTTTTAGGGCCTGGCGAGACCCAGTACTTC	CAISEVLGPGETQYF
TRBD2	many	TRBJ2-1	TRBV7-6	TGTGCCAGCAGCTTAGATGTGACTAGCGGGGCTAGCTCCTACAATGAGCAGTTCTTC	CASSLDVTSGASSYNEQFF